There are many counts of the clone carrying this T cell receptor (beta chain). Its antigen is not identified. The data derive from a study of regulatory T cells in long-lasting Graves disease. Whole-study results and caveats: Those with persistent Graves' had less TCR diversity than newly diagnosed patients.

Construction of TCR beta libraries relied on iRepertoire HTBI primers and on Arm-PCR targeting CDR3 regions. Each CDR3 protein is one row after TCRdb ran MiXCR on the multiplex PCR reads. The sample shows approximately 560,000 distinct CDR3 sequences, 15% to 20% of them seen only once. Time point specified: newly diagnosed GD, antithyroid drugs for less than 3 months. PBMC RNA was the source of the TCR library. The V end was cut by 0 bases, the J end by 3 bases, with 12 bases between. The CDR3 has 16 residues. Germline CDR1 reads LGHDT; CDR2 reads YNNKEL (reference sequence). The same specimen was also included in a second study, on T cells in Graves' hyperthyroidism and ophthalmopathy.

This clonotype was sampled from a man younger than 35 with Graves disease. The sequencing used peripheral blood mononuclear cells (PBMCs), collected at new diagnosis, from a patient treated with antithyroid drugs. The gene calls are TRBV3-1 and TRBJ2-1; the D is unclear. The CDR3 nucleotides read TGTGCCAGCAGCCAAGATCCCAGCCCGAGCTACAATGAGCAGTTCTTC. It is translated as CASSQDPSPSYNEQFF.